This is a list of T cell receptor beta chains from one sample in a study of blood T cell repertoires in COVID-19. Produced via immunoSEQ multiplex PCR; TCRdb's table is partial and in-frame only. This table has around 150,000 clones, about 78% appearing once. The source material was peripheral blood. These receptors all stem from a man in his 60s who had recovered from COVID-19. Both conserved end residues are trimmed from each CDR3. Each record gives: V gene, J gene, CDR3 protein.

v_call: TRBV10-3
j_call: TRBJ2-3
cdr3_aa: AIGREGSTDTQY

v_call: TRBV15
j_call: TRBJ1-1
cdr3_aa: ATSTPRRREMNTEAF

v_call: TRBV19
j_call: TRBJ2-3
cdr3_aa: ASSPEGGASDTQY

v_call: TRBV24-1
j_call: TRBJ2-1
cdr3_aa: ATSDHTSGDNNEQF

v_call: TRBV2
j_call: TRBJ2-7
cdr3_aa: ASTGAYEQY

v_call: TRBV28
j_call: TRBJ1-3
cdr3_aa: ASSSLGRSSGNTIY

v_call: TRBV19
j_call: TRBJ1-2
cdr3_aa: ASSIGGQAYGYT

v_call: TRBV28
j_call: TRBJ2-5
cdr3_aa: ASSLQRGGLETQY

v_call: TRBV5-4
j_call: TRBJ1-3
cdr3_aa: ASSLETGRGNTIY

v_call: TRBV2
j_call: TRBJ2-5
cdr3_aa: ADARDRGTQY

v_call: TRBV5-4
j_call: TRBJ2-2
cdr3_aa: ASRADRVGELF

v_call: TRBV4-1
j_call: TRBJ1-4
cdr3_aa: ASSQRQGRDEKLF

v_call: TRBV7-3
j_call: TRBJ1-1
cdr3_aa: ASSLREWTEAF

v_call: TRBV19
j_call: TRBJ1-2
cdr3_aa: ASVGTGNLYGYT

v_call: TRBV7-2
j_call: TRBJ2-2
cdr3_aa: ASSLTAGVAVGELF

v_call: TRBV28
j_call: TRBJ2-7
cdr3_aa: ASSPGGASEQY

v_call: TRBV6-5
j_call: TRBJ2-7
cdr3_aa: ASRLGTGGYEQY

v_call: TRBV29-1
j_call: TRBJ1-1
cdr3_aa: SVQQGARGTEAF

v_call: TRBV30
j_call: TRBJ2-2
cdr3_aa: AWSAGSSGGELF

v_call: TRBV6-2/TRBV6-3
j_call: TRBJ1-1
cdr3_aa: ASSQTPTGMNTEAF